These 28 T cell receptor beta chains came from one sample sequenced in a study of cytomegalovirus exposure and HLA in healthy donors. The PCR employed 60 Vbeta primers together with 13 Jbeta primers. Sequenced by immunoSEQ multiplex PCR; TCRdb stores in-frame clones only, minus some. This table holds about 100,000 clones, roughly 80% found once. Material for sequencing was PBMCs. All receptors come from a female donor in good health and CMV-seropositive.

This chain joins TRBV29-1 and TRBJ2-6, with 10 bases matching TRBD1. The CDR3 runs to 17 residues. J was trimmed by 0 bases and V by 4 bases; bases with no gene match: 6. Germline CDR1 is SQVTM and CDR2 is ANQGSEA. CDR3 in DNA: TGCAGCGTTGTGCCGGGACAGGGGAACTCTGGGGCCAACGTCCTGACTTTC. Protein: CSVVPGQGNSGANVLTF.

V gene TRBV5-1 combines with J gene TRBJ2-1, with TRBD2 matching over 13 bases. V gave up 3 bases and J gave up 6 bases; unmatched junction bases: 3. Germline-derived CDR1 and CDR2 are SGHRS and YFSETQ. This CDR3 region has 15 residues. CDR3 nucleotide sequence: TGCGCCAGCAGCTGGACTAGCGGGAGATTCAATGAGCAGTTCTTC. It translates to CASSWTSGRFNEQFF.

This chain links TRBV5-1 with TRBJ2-2; 7 nucleotides match TRBD1. Trimming took 5 bases from V and 1 from J; bases not matched to a gene: 2. The CDR3 spans 14 residues. From germline, CDR1 is SGHRS and CDR2 YFSETQ. The CDR3 DNA reads as TGCGCCAGCAGATACAGGGGGAACACCGGGGAGCTGTTTTTT. Protein: CASRYRGNTGELFF. The whole variable domain, filled in from reference TRBV5-1 and TRBJ2-2, reads KAGVTQTPRYLIKTRGQQVTLSCSPISGHRSVSWYQQTPGQGLQFLFEYFSETQRNKGNFPGRFSGRQFSNSRSEMNVSTLELGDSALYLCASRYRGNTGELFFGEGSRLTVL.

This clone was recorded only once. The chain links TRBV19 to TRBJ1-1, with 7 bases aligning to TRBD1. The CDR3 sequence is 12 residues long. Looked up from germline, CDR1 is LNHDA and CDR2 is SQIVND (reference sequence). Trimming took 4 bases from V and 7 from J; bases not matched to a gene: 3. The CDR3 here is CASSKGQFEAFF. CDR3 nucleotides: TGTGCCAGTAGTAAGGGACAGTTTGAAGCTTTCTTT.

CDR3 in amino acids: CASSQVFTTGFSTDTQYF. The CDR3 DNA reads TGCGCCAGCAGCCAAGTCTTTACGACAGGGTTCAGCACAGATACGCAGTATTTT. The genes are TRBV4-1 and TRBJ2-3; 7 nucleotides match TRBD1. This CDR3 contains 18 residues. Germline-derived CDR1 and CDR2 are MGHRA and YSYEKL. The ends lost 1 base at V and 0 bases at J; junction bases unmatched: 10.

The chain employs TRBV5-5 and TRBJ1-2; 10 nucleotides agree with TRBD1. The CDR3 is made up of 16 amino acids. In germline, CDR1 is SGHKS, CDR2 YYEKEE (reference sequence). With V trimmed by 3 bases and J by 5 bases, 10 bases remained unmatched. The CDR3 DNA reads TGTGCCAGCAGCTCGGGACAGGGGATCCCTCCGTATGGCTACACCTTC. It translates to CASSSGQGIPPYGYTF.

V is TRBV5-1 and J is TRBJ2-7; D is unclear. This CDR3 contains 14 residues. Germline loops: CDR1 SGHRS, CDR2 YFSETQ. V was pared by 4 bases and J by 1 base, with 12 bases between. As DNA, the CDR3 is TGCGCCAGCAGCGAGAAAAACTGGTCCTACGAGCAGTACTTC. It translates to CASSEKNWSYEQYF.

The chain recombines TRBV18 with TRBJ2-1; tentative D call: TRBD1 (6 bases). From germline, CDR1 is KGHSH and CDR2 LQKENI. Trimming cost V 3 bases and J 4 bases, with 10 bases left between them. The CDR3 has 14 residues. CDR3 coding DNA: TGTGCCAGCTCACCGGCAGGGGTTTACAATGAGCAGTTCTTC. Amino acids: CASSPAGVYNEQFF.

The J gene is TRBJ2-1, the V gene TRBV28; TRBD1 agrees at 10 bases. V was clipped by 4 bases and J by 7 bases; unmatched bases: 7. The CDR3 runs to 15 residues. CDR1 and CDR2 (germline): MDHEN, SYDVKM. The CDR3 nucleotides read TGTGCCAGCAGTTCGACAGGGGGCAAGGGAAATGAGCAGTTCTTC. This codes for CASSSTGGKGNEQFF.

J is TRBJ2-1 and V is TRBV7-3, with D unclear. The CDR3 runs 16 residues. Germline V CDR1 and CDR2: SGHTA, FQGTGA. The V end lost 1 base, the J end lost 7 bases, and 17 bases lay between the germline ends. The CDR3 DNA sequence: TGTGCCAGCAGCTTAAGGGCCTTTACCTATTGGAATGAGCAGTTCTTC. Amino acids: CASSLRAFTYWNEQFF.

The chain employs TRBV6-1 and TRBJ1-5; no clear D. With 4 bases removed from V and 0 bases from J, the gap between germline ends came to 13 bases. Germline CDR1 and CDR2: MNHNS and SASEGT. The CDR3 is 16 amino acids. CDR3 loop: CASSGLGSYSNQPQHF. DNA for the CDR3: TGTGCCAGCAGTGGCCTAGGCAGCTATAGCAATCAGCCCCAGCATTTT.

This clone was seen only a few times. The chain is built from TRBV5-1 and TRBJ1-2; 11 bases are shared with TRBD1. This CDR3 comprises 15 residues. The J segment lost 4 bases and the V segment lost 0 bases, leaving 2 bases of the junction unmatched. The germline gives CDR1 SGHRS, CDR2 YFSETQ. The CDR3 bases are TGCGCCAGCAGCTTGGCCGGGACAGGGGGCTATGGCTACACCTTC. It codes for CASSLAGTGGYGYTF.

This chain connects TRBV7-9 to TRBJ1-2; TRBD1 agrees at 7 bases. This CDR3 has 15 amino acids. The V gene end was trimmed by 2 bases and the J gene end by 4 bases; junction bases not matched to a gene: 7. In germline, CDR1 is SEHNR, CDR2 FQNEAQ (reference sequence). In DNA, the CDR3 is TGTGCCAGCAGCTTAAGCACAGGGGAGACCTATGGCTACACCTTC. This translates into CASSLSTGETYGYTF.

The chain employs TRBV5-1 and TRBJ2-1, with 9 bases fitting TRBD2. The CDR3 spans 19 residues. Germline V CDR1 and CDR2: SGHRS, YFSETQ. V lost 1 base to trimming and J lost 0 bases; unmatched junction nucleotides: 11. The CDR3 here is CASSLIASGTSSSYNEQFF. CDR3 bases: TGCGCCAGCAGCTTGATCGCTAGCGGGACCTCGAGCTCCTACAATGAGCAGTTCTTC.

The chain is built from TRBV6-1 and TRBJ1-3, with D maybe TRBD1 (5 bases). The CDR3 length is 13 residues. Germline assignment: CDR1 MNHNS and CDR2 SASEGT. V was cut by 9 bases and J by 4 bases, with 13 bases left in between. For the CDR3, the DNA is TGTGCCAGTAAGGAGGGGTTGGGAAACACCATATATTTT. Translation gives CASKEGLGNTIYF.

The count of this clone is one. The V gene is TRBV27, the J gene TRBJ1-5; D might be TRBD1 (5 bases). From germline, CDR1 is MNHEY and CDR2 SMNVEV (reference sequence). The germline V and J ends were trimmed by 2 bases and 7 bases, with 15 bases remaining between them. This CDR3 contains 15 residues. The CDR3 protein is CASSLRAGQGQPQHF. The DNA for the CDR3 is TGTGCCAGCAGTTTACGGGCAGGGCAAGGCCAGCCCCAGCATTTT.

The rearrangement joins TRBV6-6 to TRBJ2-1; tentatively, D is TRBD2 (7 bases). The CDR3 is 14 residues long. Germline loops: CDR1 MNHNY, CDR2 SVGAGI (reference sequence). The V end lost 7 bases, the J end lost 4 bases, and 14 bases lay between the germline ends. CDR3 protein: CASNRGAPYNEQFF. CDR3 bases: TGTGCCAGCAACCGGGGGGCTCCTTACAATGAGCAGTTCTTC.

The rearrangement uses TRBV9 and TRBJ1-2, with D possibly matching TRBD1 (6 bases). Germline V lookup: CDR1 SGDLS, CDR2 YYNGEE. Trimming removed 0 bases from V and 0 bases from J, with 12 bases in between. This CDR3 comprises 16 residues. The CDR3 DNA is TGTGCCAGCAGCGTAGAGGGCAGGGGACCTAACTATGGCTACACCTTC. Its protein is CASSVEGRGPNYGYTF.

This clone was counted a single time. V and J are TRBV2 and TRBJ2-3; TRBD2 might be the D (5 bases). Germline V gene sequence: CDR1 SNHLY, CDR2 FYNNEI. CDR3 length: 16 residues. Trimming pared 7 bases from V and 0 bases from J, leaving 17 bases between. The CDR3 protein is CASTSTKPFSTDTQYF. The CDR3 DNA is TGTGCCAGCACTAGCACGAAACCGTTTAGCACAGATACGCAGTATTTT.

This clone has a single count. This chain connects TRBV5-7 to TRBJ1-3; D not certain. TRBV5-7 is an open reading frame, and its role is uncertain. Trimming took off 0 bases at V and 0 bases at J, with 13 bases between the two ends. The CDR3 is 17 amino acids. CDR3 bases: TGTGCCAGCAGCTTGGTAATGTTGAAGAGCTCTGGAAACACCATATATTTT. It specifies CASSLVMLKSSGNTIYF.

This clone was observed once. The rearrangement links TRBV9 to TRBJ2-6, with D possibly being TRBD1 (5 bases). CDR3 length: 16 residues. Trimming left V 2 bases short and J 2 bases short, with 11 bases between. The germline V gene encodes CDR1 SGDLS and CDR2 YYNGEE. The CDR3 here is CASSVSRAAGANVLTF. CDR3 coding DNA: TGTGCCAGCAGCGTCAGCAGGGCCGCTGGGGCCAACGTCCTGACTTTC.

The chain couples TRBV4-3 to TRBJ1-1; no firm D call. The V gene lost 4 bases and the J gene lost 4 bases, with 16 bases spanning the gap. The germline V gene has CDR1 LGHNA and CDR2 YSLEER. CDR3 length: 15 amino acids. CDR3 bases: TGCGCCAGCAGCCGAGGGCCCTCCGTGCCCACTGAAGCTTTCTTT. It codes for CASSRGPSVPTEAFF.

The rearrangement joins TRBV6-1 to TRBJ2-2, with 12 bases matching TRBD2. With 4 bases clipped from V and 1 base from J, the junction kept 13 bases outside the gene matches. CDR1 is MNHNS, CDR2 SASEGT, per germline. This CDR3 comprises 20 residues. The CDR3 sequence: CASSGWPNSLAGGNTGELFF. The CDR3 nucleotides are TGTGCCAGCAGTGGATGGCCCAACTCACTAGCGGGAGGGAACACCGGGGAGCTGTTTTTT.

This clone was observed a few times. J is TRBJ1-2 and V is TRBV30; 11 nucleotides line up with TRBD1. This CDR3 is 17 amino acids long. V shed 1 base and J 6 bases; nucleotides not matched to a gene: 13. Germline V gives CDR1 GTSNPN, CDR2 SVGIG (reference sequence). CDR3 protein: CAWSATPGDRGYHGYTF. Here the CDR3 DNA reads TGTGCCTGGAGTGCGACACCGGGGGACAGGGGGTATCATGGCTACACCTTC.

The chain joins TRBV9 to TRBJ2-5; 9 bases match TRBD2. The CDR3 sequence is 16 residues long. V was pared by 0 bases and J by 2 bases, with 5 bases of the junction left unmatched. The germline CDR1 and CDR2 sequences are SGDLS and YYNGEE. The DNA of the CDR3 is TGTGCCAGCAGCGTAGGCCCTAGCGGGACACAAGAGACCCAGTACTTC. This sequence encodes CASSVGPSGTQETQYF.

J is TRBJ2-7 and V is TRBV27; 7 bases are a match to TRBD2. CDR3 size: 14 residues. V shed 4 bases and J 3 bases; nucleotides not matched to a gene: 6. CDR1 is MNHEY, CDR2 SMNVEV, per germline (reference sequence). The CDR3 coding sequence is TGTGCCAGCAGTTCCCTAGCGGCTTTCTACGAGCAGTACTTC. Translation gives CASSSLAAFYEQYF.

The rearrangement uses TRBV5-1 and TRBJ2-5; TRBD2 is a possible D gene (5 bases). This CDR3 comprises 13 residues. The germline V gene encodes CDR1 SGHRS and CDR2 YFSETQ. The V and J ends lost 6 bases and 7 bases respectively, with 16 bases between them. CDR3 bases: TGCGCCAGCACCGCGAGGGAAGTAGGGACCCAGTACTTC. The encoded protein is CASTAREVGTQYF.

The chain carries TRBV2 and TRBJ2-3, with D hard to call. The V and J ends lost 4 bases and 2 bases respectively, with 13 bases between them. Germline V gene data show CDR1 as SNHLY and CDR2 as FYNNEI. CDR3 length equals 15 residues. In nucleotides, the CDR3 is TGTGCCAGCAGTGGCGGAAGTCCTTTCACAGATACGCAGTATTTT. It specifies CASSGGSPFTDTQYF.